A single sample gave rise to the 3 T cell receptor beta chains below, sequenced in a study of shared clonotypes between healthy human individuals. Method: immunoSEQ multiplex PCR; TCRdb's copy keeps in-frame clones and lacks some. The sample carries some 380,000 clones, 90% to 97% recorded once. The source material was memory CD8+ T cells sorted from blood. Subset reported: CD45RO+ cells pooled with CCR7-negative TemRA cells. The receptors stem from a man under 40 in good health.

The J gene is TRBJ1-3, the V gene TRBV28, with a weak D call TRBD1 (5 bases). Between the trimmed V and J ends, which lost 8 bases and 0 bases, there was a span of 11 bases. Germline CDR1 and CDR2: MDHEN and SYDVKM. The CDR3 is made up of 14 amino acids. The CDR3 here is CASGRASSGNTIYF. In DNA, the CDR3 is TGTGCCAGCGGCAGGGCCTCCTCTGGAAACACCATATATTTT. Complete variable domain (other parts from reference TRBV28 and TRBJ1-3): DVKVTQSSRYLVKRTGEKVFLECVQDMDHENMFWYRQDPGLGLRLIYFSYDVKMKEKGDIPEGYSVSREKKERFSLILESASTNQTSMYLCASGRASSGNTIYFGEGSWLTVV.

The chain's CDR3 is CASSVEQARLYGYTF. The CDR3 DNA reads as TGTGCCAGCAGTGTAGAACAGGCCCGCCTTTATGGCTACACCTTC. This chain joins TRBV28 and TRBJ1-2, with a tentative D call TRBD1 (5 bases). The germline V gene encodes CDR1 MDHEN and CDR2 SYDVKM. Trimming left V 5 bases short and J 5 bases short, with 18 bases between. This CDR3 is 15 amino acids long.

The chain couples TRBV6-1 to TRBJ2-3; a possible D gene is TRBD2 (7 bases). Germline loops: CDR1 MNHNS, CDR2 SASEGT. The CDR3 has 15 amino acids. Trimming took off 3 bases at V and 4 bases at J, with 14 bases between the two ends. The CDR3 is CASSDRGGKADTQYF. In DNA, the CDR3 is TGTGCCAGCAGTGACAGGGGAGGGAAGGCAGATACGCAGTATTTT.